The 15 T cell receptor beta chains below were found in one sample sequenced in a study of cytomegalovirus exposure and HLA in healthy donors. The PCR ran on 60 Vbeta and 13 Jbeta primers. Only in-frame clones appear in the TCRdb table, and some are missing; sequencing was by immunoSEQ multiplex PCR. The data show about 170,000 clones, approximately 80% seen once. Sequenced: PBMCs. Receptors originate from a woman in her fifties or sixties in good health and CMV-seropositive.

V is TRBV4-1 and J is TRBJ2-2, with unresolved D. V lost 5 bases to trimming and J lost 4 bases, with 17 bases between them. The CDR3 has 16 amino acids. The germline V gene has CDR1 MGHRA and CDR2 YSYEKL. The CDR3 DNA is TGCGCCAGCAGCGGTACCGTGGCTAGTTTCACCGGGGAGCTGTTTTTT. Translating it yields CASSGTVASFTGELFF.

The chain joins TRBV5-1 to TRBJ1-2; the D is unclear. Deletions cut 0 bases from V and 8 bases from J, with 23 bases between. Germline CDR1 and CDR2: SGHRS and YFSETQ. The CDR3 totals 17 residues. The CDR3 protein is CASSLAGGLRDQNGYTF. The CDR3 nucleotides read TGCGCCAGCAGCTTGGCCGGAGGTTTGAGAGACCAGAACGGCTACACCTTC.

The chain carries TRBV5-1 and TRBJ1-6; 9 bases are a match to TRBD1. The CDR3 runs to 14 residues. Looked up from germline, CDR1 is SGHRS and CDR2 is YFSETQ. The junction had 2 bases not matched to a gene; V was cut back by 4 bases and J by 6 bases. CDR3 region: CASSQGQGNSPLHF. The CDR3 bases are TGCGCCAGCAGCCAGGGACAGGGTAATTCACCCCTCCACTTT. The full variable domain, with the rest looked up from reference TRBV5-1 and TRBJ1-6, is KAGVTQTPRYLIKTRGQQVTLSCSPISGHRSVSWYQQTPGQGLQFLFEYFSETQRNKGNFPGRFSGRQFSNSRSEMNVSTLELGDSALYLCASSQGQGNSPLHFGNGTRLTVT.

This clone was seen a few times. CDR3 DNA sequence: TGTGCCAGCAGCTTCACCAATGCGGGGACAGGGGATCTAAACCATAATTCACCCCTCCACTTT. The encoded protein is CASSFTNAGTGDLNHNSPLHF. The J gene is TRBJ1-6, the V gene TRBV7-6, with 10 bases matching TRBD1. The trim removed 3 bases at V and 5 bases at J, leaving 19 bases unmatched. The germline CDR1 and CDR2 sequences are SGHVS and FNYEAQ. There are 21 residues in the CDR3.

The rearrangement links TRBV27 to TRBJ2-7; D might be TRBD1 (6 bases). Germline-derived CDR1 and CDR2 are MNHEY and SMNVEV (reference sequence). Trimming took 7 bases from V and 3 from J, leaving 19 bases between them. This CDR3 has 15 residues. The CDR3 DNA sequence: TGTGCCAGCACCAAACAGGGAGCCTTGGGCTACGAGCAGTACTTC. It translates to CASTKQGALGYEQYF.

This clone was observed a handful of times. CDR3 DNA: TGCAGCTCCTGGGAGGAGCAGTACTTC. Amino acids: CSSWEEQYF. The chain has TRBV29-1 and TRBJ2-7; weak D call: TRBD2 (5 bases). The V and J ends lost 8 bases and 7 bases respectively, with 9 bases between them. Germline CDR1 SQVTM, CDR2 ANQGSEA. The CDR3 spans 9 residues.

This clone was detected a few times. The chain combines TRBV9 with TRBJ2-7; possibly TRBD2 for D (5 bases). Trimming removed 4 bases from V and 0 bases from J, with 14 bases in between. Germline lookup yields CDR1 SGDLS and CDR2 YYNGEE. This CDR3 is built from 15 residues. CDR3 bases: TGTGCCAGCAGCCTCCGAGCGGAACCCTCCTACGAGCAGTACTTC. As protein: CASSLRAEPSYEQYF.

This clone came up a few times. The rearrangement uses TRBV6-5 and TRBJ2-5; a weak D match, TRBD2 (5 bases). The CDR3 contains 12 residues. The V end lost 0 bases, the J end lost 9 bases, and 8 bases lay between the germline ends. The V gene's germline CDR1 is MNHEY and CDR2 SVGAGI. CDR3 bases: TGTGCCAGCAGTTACTCGAATAGCGCCCAGTACTTC. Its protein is CASSYSNSAQYF.

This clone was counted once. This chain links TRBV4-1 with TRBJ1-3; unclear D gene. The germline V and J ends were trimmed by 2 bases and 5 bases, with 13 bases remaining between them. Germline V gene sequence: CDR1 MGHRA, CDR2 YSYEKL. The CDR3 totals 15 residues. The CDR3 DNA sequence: TGCGCCAGCAGCCAACCCCTCGTCGGTCGAAACACCATATATTTT. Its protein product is CASSQPLVGRNTIYF.

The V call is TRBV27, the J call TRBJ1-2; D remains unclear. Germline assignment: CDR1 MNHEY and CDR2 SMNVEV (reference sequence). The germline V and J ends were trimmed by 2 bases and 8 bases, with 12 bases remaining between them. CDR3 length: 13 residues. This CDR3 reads CASSLARGNGYTF. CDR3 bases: TGTGCCAGCAGTTTAGCACGGGGAAACGGCTACACCTTC.

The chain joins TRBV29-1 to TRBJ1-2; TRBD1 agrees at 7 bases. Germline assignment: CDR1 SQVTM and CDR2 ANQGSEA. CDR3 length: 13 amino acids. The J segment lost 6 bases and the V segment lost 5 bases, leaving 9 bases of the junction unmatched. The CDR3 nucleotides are TGCAGCGTTTTACAGGGGAATCAAGATGGCTACACCTTC. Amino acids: CSVLQGNQDGYTF.

CDR3 residues: CASIWGVDTGELFF. In DNA, the CDR3 is TGTGCCAGCATTTGGGGGGTGGACACCGGGGAGCTGTTTTTT. This rearrangement joins TRBV6-1 to TRBJ2-2, with D possibly matching TRBD2 (6 bases). In germline, CDR1 is MNHNS, CDR2 SASEGT. The CDR3 runs to 14 residues. Trimming took off 7 bases at V and 3 bases at J, with 12 bases between the two ends.

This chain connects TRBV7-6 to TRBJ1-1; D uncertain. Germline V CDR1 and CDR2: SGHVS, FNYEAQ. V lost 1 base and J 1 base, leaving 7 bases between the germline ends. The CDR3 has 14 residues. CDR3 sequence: CASSLVGGNTEAFF. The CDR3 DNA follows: TGTGCCAGCAGCTTAGTTGGCGGGAACACTGAAGCTTTCTTT.

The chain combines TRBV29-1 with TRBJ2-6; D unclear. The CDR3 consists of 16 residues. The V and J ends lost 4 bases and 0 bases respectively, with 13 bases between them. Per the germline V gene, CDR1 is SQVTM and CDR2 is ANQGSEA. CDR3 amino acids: CSVVYSLLSGANVLTF. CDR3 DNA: TGCAGCGTTGTTTATTCACTCCTCTCTGGGGCCAACGTCCTGACTTTC.

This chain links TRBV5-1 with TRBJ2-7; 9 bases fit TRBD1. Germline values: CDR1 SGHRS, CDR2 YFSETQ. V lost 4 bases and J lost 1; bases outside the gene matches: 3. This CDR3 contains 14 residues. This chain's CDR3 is CASSTTGGSYEQYF. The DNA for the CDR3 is TGCGCCAGCAGCACGACAGGGGGTTCCTACGAGCAGTACTTC.